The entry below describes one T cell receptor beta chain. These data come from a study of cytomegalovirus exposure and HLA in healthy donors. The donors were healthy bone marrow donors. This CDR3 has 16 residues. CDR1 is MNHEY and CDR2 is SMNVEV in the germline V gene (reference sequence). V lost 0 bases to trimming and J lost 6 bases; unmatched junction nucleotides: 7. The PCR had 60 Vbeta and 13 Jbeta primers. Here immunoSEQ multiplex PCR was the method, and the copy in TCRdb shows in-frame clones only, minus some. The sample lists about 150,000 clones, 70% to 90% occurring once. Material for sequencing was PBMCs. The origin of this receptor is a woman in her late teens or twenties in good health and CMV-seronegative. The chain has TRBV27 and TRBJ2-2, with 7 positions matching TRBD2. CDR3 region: CASSLSVTSRAGELFF. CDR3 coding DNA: TGTGCCAGCAGTTTATCGGTGACTAGCAGGGCCGGGGAGCTGTTTTTT.